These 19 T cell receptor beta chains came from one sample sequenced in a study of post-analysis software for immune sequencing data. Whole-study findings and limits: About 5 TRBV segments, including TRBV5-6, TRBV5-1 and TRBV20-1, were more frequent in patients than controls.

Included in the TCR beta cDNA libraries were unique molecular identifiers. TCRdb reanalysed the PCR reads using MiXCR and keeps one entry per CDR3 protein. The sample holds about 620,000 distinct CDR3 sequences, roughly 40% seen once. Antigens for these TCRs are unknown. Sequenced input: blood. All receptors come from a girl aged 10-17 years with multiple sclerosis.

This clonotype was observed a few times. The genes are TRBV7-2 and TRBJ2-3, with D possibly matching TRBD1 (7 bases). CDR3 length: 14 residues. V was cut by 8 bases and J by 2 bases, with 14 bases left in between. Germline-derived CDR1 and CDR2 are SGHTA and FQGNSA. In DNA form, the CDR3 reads TGTGCCAGCGGACAGGACTATTACACAGATACGCAGTATTTT. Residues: CASGQDYYTDTQYF.

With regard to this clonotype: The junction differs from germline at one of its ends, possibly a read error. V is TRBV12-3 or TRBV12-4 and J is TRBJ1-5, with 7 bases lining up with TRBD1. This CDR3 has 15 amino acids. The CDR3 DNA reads TGTGTCAGCAGTCCACGGGACAGCAGCAATCAGCCCCAGCATTTT. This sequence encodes CVSSPRDSSNQPQHF.

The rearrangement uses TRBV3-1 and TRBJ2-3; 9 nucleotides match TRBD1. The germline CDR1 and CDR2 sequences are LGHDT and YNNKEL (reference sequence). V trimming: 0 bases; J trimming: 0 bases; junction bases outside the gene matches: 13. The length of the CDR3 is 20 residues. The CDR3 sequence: CASSQDYPGPTGGSTDTQYF. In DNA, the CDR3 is TGTGCCAGCAGCCAAGACTACCCGGGCCCTACAGGGGGCAGCACAGATACGCAGTATTTT.

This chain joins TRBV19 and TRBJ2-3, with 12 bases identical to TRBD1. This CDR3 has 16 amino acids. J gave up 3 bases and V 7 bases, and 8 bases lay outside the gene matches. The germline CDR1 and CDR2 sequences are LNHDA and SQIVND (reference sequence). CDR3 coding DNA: TGTGCCAGTAACCTTCCGGGACAGGGGGCTACAGATACGCAGTATTTT. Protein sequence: CASNLPGQGATDTQYF.

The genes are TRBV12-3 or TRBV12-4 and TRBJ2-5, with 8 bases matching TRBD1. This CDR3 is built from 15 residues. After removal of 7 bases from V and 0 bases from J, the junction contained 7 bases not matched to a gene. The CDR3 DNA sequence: TGTGCCAGCACCAGGGGGCATGCTGACCAAGAGACCCAGTACTTC. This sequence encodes CASTRGHADQETQYF.

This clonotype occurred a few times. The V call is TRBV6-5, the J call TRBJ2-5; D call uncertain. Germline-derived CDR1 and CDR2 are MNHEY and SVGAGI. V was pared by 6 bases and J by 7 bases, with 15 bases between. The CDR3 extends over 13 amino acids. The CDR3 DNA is TGTGCCAGCAGCCGTGGAAGGTCGGGGACCCAGTACTTC. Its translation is CASSRGRSGTQYF.

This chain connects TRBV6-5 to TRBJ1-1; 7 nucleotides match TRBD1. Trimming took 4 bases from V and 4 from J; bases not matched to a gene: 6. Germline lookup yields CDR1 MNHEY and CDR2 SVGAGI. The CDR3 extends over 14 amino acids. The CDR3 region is CASSFSGGTTEAFF. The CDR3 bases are TGTGCCAGCAGTTTTTCAGGGGGTACCACTGAAGCTTTCTTT.

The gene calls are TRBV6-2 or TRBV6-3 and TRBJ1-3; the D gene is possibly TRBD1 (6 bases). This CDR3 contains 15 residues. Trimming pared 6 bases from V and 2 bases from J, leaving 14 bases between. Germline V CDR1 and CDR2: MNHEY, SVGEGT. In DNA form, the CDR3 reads TGTGCCAGCAGCGACGGAAAGGGGGCTGGAAACACCATATATTTT. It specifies CASSDGKGAGNTIYF.

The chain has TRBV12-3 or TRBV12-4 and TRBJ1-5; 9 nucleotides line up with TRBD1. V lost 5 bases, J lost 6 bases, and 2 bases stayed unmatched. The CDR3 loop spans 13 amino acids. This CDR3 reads CASSGTGIQPQHF. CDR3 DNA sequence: TGTGCCAGCAGTGGGACAGGGATTCAGCCCCAGCATTTT.

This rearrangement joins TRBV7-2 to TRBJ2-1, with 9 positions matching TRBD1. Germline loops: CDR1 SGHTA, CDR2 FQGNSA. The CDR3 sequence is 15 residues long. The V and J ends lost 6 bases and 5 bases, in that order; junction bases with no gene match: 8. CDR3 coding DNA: TGTGCCAGCAGGTTACCGGGACAGGGTCACAATGAGCAGTTCTTC. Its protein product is CASRLPGQGHNEQFF.

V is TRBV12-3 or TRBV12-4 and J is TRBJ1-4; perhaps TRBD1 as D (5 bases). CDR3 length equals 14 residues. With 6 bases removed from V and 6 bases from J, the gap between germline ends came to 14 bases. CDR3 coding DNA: TGTGCCAGCAGGCCCGGGACTGAAGATGAAAAACTGTTTTTT. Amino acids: CASRPGTEDEKLFF.

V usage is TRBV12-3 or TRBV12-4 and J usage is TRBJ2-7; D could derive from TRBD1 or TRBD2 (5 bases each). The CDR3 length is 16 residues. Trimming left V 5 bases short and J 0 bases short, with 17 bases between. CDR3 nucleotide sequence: TGTGCCAGCAGTACCAAACCGGGACCGAACTCCTACGAGCAGTACTTC. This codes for CASSTKPGPNSYEQYF.

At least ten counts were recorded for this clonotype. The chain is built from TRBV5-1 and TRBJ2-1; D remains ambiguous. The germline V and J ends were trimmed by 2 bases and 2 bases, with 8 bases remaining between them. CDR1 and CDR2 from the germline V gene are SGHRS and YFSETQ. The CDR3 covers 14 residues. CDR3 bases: TGCGCCAGCAGCTTTGGCGGACCCTACAATGAGCAGTTCTTC. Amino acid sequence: CASSFGGPYNEQFF.

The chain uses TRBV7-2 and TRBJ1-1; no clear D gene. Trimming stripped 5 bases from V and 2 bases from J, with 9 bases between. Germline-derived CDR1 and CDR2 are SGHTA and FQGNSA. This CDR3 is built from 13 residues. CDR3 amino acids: CASSTLSNTEAFF. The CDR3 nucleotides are TGTGCCAGCAGCACATTGAGCAACACTGAAGCTTTCTTT.

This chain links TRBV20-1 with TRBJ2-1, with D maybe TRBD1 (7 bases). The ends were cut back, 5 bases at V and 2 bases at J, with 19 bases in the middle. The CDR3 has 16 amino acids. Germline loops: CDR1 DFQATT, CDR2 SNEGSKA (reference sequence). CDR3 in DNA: TGCAGTGCTCTAAAAGGGGCAGGGGGGACCTACAATGAGCAGTTCTTC. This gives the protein CSALKGAGGTYNEQFF.

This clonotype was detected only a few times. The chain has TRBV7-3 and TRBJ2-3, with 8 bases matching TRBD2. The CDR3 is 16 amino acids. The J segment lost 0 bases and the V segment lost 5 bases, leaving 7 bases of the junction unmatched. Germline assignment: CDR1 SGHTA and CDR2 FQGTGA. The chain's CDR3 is CASSPGGALSTDTQYF. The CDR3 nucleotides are TGTGCCAGCAGCCCCGGGGGGGCTCTTAGCACAGATACGCAGTATTTT.

The CDR3 nucleotides read TGTGCCAGCAGTTTGGCCGCCCCGGGTGGGGCCCAGTACTTC. It yields the protein CASSLAAPGGAQYF. The chain couples TRBV12-3 or TRBV12-4 to TRBJ2-5; D ambiguous. V was clipped by 3 bases and J by 9 bases, with 17 bases between them. The CDR3 spans 14 residues.

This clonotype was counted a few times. CDR3 residues: CASTGLAVPTDTQYF. The CDR3 region has the DNA TGTGCCAGTACGGGACTAGCGGTCCCCACAGATACGCAGTATTTT. The rearrangement links TRBV2 to TRBJ2-3, with 11 bases aligning to TRBD2. The junction had 7 bases not matched to a gene; V was cut back by 9 bases and J by 2 bases. This CDR3 is built from 15 residues. The V gene's germline CDR1 is SNHLY and CDR2 FYNNEI.

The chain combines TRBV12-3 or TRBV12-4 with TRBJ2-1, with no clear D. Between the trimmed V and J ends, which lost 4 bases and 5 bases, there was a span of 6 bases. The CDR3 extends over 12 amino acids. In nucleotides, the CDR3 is TGTGCCAGCAGTTCCCCGAACAATGAGCAGTTCTTC. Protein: CASSSPNNEQFF.